This T cell receptor (beta chain) was captured by sequencing in a study of blood T cell repertoires in COVID-19. Study at large: From the United States, Italy and Spain came samples of acute and convalescent COVID-19.

Germline assignment: CDR1 SGDLS and CDR2 YYNGEE. The CDR3 totals 15 residues. V dropped 4 bases and J dropped 0 bases, with 14 bases sitting between them. Study processing details: Reference gene primer amplification gave nucleated cell count estimates. Sequencing was performed with immunoSEQ multiplex PCR; in TCRdb, only in-frame clones are kept and a portion is missing. D and trimming were read from the DNA, whereas the V and J calls and clone size are those reported in that table. The sample yields around 13,000 clones, roughly nine tenths seen once. The source is a man aged 50 or older with active COVID-19. The sample was peripheral blood. The rearrangement joins TRBV9 to TRBJ2-7, with D possibly TRBD2 on 7 matching bases. The CDR3, as DNA: TGTGCCAGCAGCCCGGGGGCTAGCGGCTCCTACGAGCAGTACTTC. Translating gives CASSPGASGSYEQYF.